The T cell receptor (beta chain) under discussion was sequenced for a study of cytotoxic CD8 clonotypes in ibrutinib-treated CLL. Sequencing was performed with immunoSEQ multiplex PCR; in TCRdb, only in-frame clones are kept and a portion is missing. The sample carries about 300,000 clones, around 76% recorded once. The sequence came from a human donor with chronic lymphocytic leukemia. The source was PBMCs, collected at disease progression, from a patient treated with ibrutinib.

The CDR3 coding sequence is TGTGCCAGCAGCTCCAACACCGGGGAGCTGTTTTTT. Translation: CASSSNTGELFF. This chain connects TRBV7-8 to TRBJ2-2; D gene unclear. The CDR3 length is 12 residues. Germline V gene sequence: CDR1 SGHVS, CDR2 FQNEAQ. Trimming removed 4 bases at V and 2 bases at J, with 2 bases between.